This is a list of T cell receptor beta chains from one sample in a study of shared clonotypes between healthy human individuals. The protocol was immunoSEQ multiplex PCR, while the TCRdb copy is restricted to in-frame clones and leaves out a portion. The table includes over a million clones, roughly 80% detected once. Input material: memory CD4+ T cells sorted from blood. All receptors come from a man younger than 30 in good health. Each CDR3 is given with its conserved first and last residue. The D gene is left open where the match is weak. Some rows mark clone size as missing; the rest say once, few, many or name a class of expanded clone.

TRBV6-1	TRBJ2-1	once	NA	CASSAGTFRFF	TGTGCCAGCAGTGCGGGGACATTCCGGTTCTTC
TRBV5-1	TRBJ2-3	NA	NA	CASSLGSTDTQYF	TGCGCCAGCAGCCTGGGGTCCACAGATACGCAGTATTTT
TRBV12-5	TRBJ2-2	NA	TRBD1	CASGAGQGGAGELFF	TGTGCTAGTGGGGCGGGACAGGGAGGTGCCGGGGAGCTGTTTTTT
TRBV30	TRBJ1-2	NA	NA	CAWSVGSVPKNYGYTF	TGTGCCTGGAGTGTTGGTTCGGTGCCGAAAAACTATGGCTACACCTTC
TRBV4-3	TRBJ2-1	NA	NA	CASSQSRSYNEQFF	TGCGCCAGCAGCCAAAGCCGGTCCTACAATGAGCAGTTCTTC
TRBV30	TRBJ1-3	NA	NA	CAWGRTKAFLSGNTIYF	TGTGCCTGGGGCAGGACTAAGGCCTTCCTCTCTGGAAACACCATATATTTT
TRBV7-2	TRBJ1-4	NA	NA	CASSLGGFNEKLFF	TGTGCCAGCAGCTTAGGGGGCTTCAATGAAAAACTGTTTTTT
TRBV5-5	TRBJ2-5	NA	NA	CASSPLTGQETQYF	TGTGCCAGCAGCCCCCTGACAGGCCAAGAGACCCAGTACTTC
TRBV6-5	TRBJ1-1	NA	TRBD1	CASRPTGGNTEAFF	TGTGCCAGCAGGCCCACAGGGGGTAACACTGAAGCTTTCTTT
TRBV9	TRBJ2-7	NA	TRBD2	CASSVDSGGFYEQYF	TGTGCCAGCAGCGTAGATAGCGGGGGATTCTACGAGCAGTACTTC
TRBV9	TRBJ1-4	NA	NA	CASSGGVTTRGNEKLFF	TGTGCCAGCAGCGGAGGGGTGACGACAAGGGGCAACGAAAAACTGTTTTTT
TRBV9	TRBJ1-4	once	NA	CASSGVVVGPATNEKLFF	TGTGCCAGCAGCGGAGTCGTGGTGGGGCCAGCAACTAATGAAAAACTGTTTTTT
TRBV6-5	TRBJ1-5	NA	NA	CASSYSQYSNQPQHF	TGTGCCAGCAGTTACTCACAGTATAGCAATCAGCCCCAGCATTTT
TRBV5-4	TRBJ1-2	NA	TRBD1	CASSLRDRDYYGYTF	TGTGCCAGCAGCTTGAGGGACAGGGACTACTATGGCTACACCTTC
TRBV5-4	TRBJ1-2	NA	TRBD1	CASSLAGGGFYGYTF	TGTGCCAGCAGCTTGGCAGGGGGCGGATTCTATGGCTACACCTTC
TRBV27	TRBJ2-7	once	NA	CASSFDLQSF	TGTGCCAGCAGTTTCGACTTACAAAGCTTC
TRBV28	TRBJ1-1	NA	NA	CASDLPPGRGNTEAFF	TGTGCTTCCGATCTGCCTCCGGGACGGGGGAACACTGAAGCTTTCTTT
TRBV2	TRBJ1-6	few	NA	CASSEEGMSPLHF	TGTGCCAGCAGTGAAGAGGGAATGTCACCCCTCCACTTT
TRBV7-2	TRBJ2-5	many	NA	CASSRSLAETQYF	TGTGCCAGCAGCCGCTCTTTAGCCGAGACCCAGTACTTC
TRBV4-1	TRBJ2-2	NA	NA	CASSRRPETPNTGELFF	TGCGCCAGCAGCCGTAGACCCGAGACTCCAAACACCGGGGAGCTGTTTTTT
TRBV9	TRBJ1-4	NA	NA	CASSVAPNEKLFF	TGTGCCAGCAGCGTAGCGCCTAATGAAAAACTGTTTTTT
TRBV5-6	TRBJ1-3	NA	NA	CASALGSGNTIYF	TGTGCCAGCGCCCTAGGGTCTGGAAACACCATATATTTT
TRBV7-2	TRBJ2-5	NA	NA	CASSLQEGRTETQYF	TGTGCCAGCAGCCTCCAGGAAGGGAGGACAGAGACCCAGTACTTC
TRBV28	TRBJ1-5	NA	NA	CASSLTRGTNQPQHF	TGTGCCAGCAGTTTAACGAGAGGGACGAATCAGCCCCAGCATTTT
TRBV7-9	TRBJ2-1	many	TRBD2	CASSFSTSGRGNEQFF	TGTGCCAGCAGCTTCTCAACTAGCGGGAGAGGCAATGAGCAGTTCTTC
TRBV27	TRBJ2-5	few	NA	CASSFGRHQETQYF	TGTGCCAGCAGTTTTGGACGCCACCAAGAGACCCAGTACTTC
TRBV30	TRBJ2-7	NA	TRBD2	CAWSFQRGLTYEQYF	TGTGCCTGGAGTTTTCAGCGGGGGCTTACCTACGAGCAGTACTTC
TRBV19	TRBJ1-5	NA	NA	CASRRPGDWDSNQPQHF	TGTGCCAGTAGGAGACCAGGAGATTGGGATAGCAATCAGCCCCAGCATTTT
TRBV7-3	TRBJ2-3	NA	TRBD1	CASSAGQVGTQYF	TGTGCCAGCAGCGCGGGACAGGTCGGGACGCAGTATTTT
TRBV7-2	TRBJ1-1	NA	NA	CASSSQGSDTEAFF	TGTGCCAGCAGCTCCCAGGGATCCGACACTGAAGCTTTCTTT
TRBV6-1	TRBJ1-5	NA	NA	CASSETGYQPQHF	TGTGCCAGCAGTGAAACAGGGTACCAGCCCCAGCATTTT
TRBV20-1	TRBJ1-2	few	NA	CSARGTGWYTF	TGCAGTGCTAGAGGGACGGGTTGGTACACCTTC
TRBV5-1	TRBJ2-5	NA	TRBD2	CASSGSGGARETQYF	TGCGCCAGCAGTGGCAGCGGGGGGGCCAGGGAGACCCAGTACTTC
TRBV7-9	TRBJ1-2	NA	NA	CASSLSVPSTNGYTF	TGTGCCAGCAGCTTAAGCGTACCGTCTACCAATGGCTACACCTTC
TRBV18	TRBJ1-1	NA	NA	CASSPLGSMNTEAFF	TGTGCCAGCTCACCACTGGGCAGCATGAACACTGAAGCTTTCTTT
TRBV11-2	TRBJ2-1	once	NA	CASSLEGRGDYNEQFF	TGTGCCAGCAGCTTAGAGGGCAGGGGAGACTACAATGAGCAGTTCTTC
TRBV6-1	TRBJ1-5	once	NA	CASSEQDRLNQPQHF	TGTGCCAGCAGTGAACAGGACAGACTCAATCAGCCCCAGCATTTT
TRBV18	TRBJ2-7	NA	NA	CASSPRGYEQYF	TGTGCCAGCTCACCACGGGGGTACGAGCAGTACTTC
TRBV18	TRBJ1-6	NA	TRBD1	CASSPPPDRKSSPLHF	TGTGCCAGCTCACCACCTCCGGACAGGAAGAGTTCACCCCTCCACTTT
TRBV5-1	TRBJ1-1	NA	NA	CASSLGEIGQGEAFF	TGCGCCAGCAGCTTGGGAGAAATTGGGCAGGGTGAAGCTTTCTTT
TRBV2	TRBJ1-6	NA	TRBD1	CASGGQGINSPLHF	TGTGCCAGCGGAGGACAGGGTATCAATTCACCCCTCCACTTT
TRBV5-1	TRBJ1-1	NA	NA	CASSAGTAVVTEAFF	TGCGCCAGCAGCGCCGGGACGGCGGTCGTCACTGAAGCTTTCTTT
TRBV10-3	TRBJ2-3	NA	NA	CAISESGGGGSNRQYF	TGTGCCATCAGTGAGTCCGGAGGTGGGGGGTCGAATAGACAGTATTTT
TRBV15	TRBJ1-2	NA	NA	CATSREQGSGYTF	TGTGCCACCAGCAGAGAACAGGGTAGTGGCTACACCTTC
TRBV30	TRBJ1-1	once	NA	CAWSVSRSTEAFF	TGTGCCTGGAGTGTAAGTAGGAGCACTGAAGCTTTCTTT
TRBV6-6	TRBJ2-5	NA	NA	CASTGRETQYF	TGTGCCAGCACGGGAAGAGAGACCCAGTACTTC
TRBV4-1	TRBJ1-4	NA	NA	CASSQVGARANEKLFF	TGCGCCAGCAGCCAAGTCGGGGCTAGGGCTAATGAAAAACTGTTTTTT